This is a list of T cell receptor beta chains from one sample in a study of early T cells in non-severe SARS-CoV-2 infection. MiXCR was run by TCRdb on the 5' RACE reads, yielding one entry per CDR3 protein. Here the sample spans nearly 50,000 distinct CDR3 sequences, about 6% being singletons. The input for sequencing was whole blood, taken at baseline. Receptor source: an adult who was a healthcare worker with PCR-confirmed SARS-CoV-2 infection or an uninfected control (not recorded which). CDR3s include the opening cysteine and the closing phenylalanine or tryptophan. D genes are given only for firm matches. Expanded clones get a size class; other rows say once, few or many, or leave the size out.

size: many
V: TRBV5-1
J: TRBJ2-4
D: TRBD1
DNA: TGCGCCAGCAGCAGACTAGGTCCGACAGGGGAGATAGACATTCAGTACTTC
CDR3: CASSRLGPTGEIDIQYF

size: NA
V: TRBV19
J: TRBJ2-3
D: TRBD2
DNA: TGTGCCAGTAGTAGTGGCGGGAGCTGGACAGATACGCAGTATTTT
CDR3: CASSSGGSWTDTQYF

size: many
V: TRBV4-1
J: TRBJ2-1
D: NA
DNA: TGCGCCAGCAGCCAAGACAGGGTTAGGAACAATGAGCAGTTCTTC
CDR3: CASSQDRVRNNEQFF

size: few
V: TRBV11-2
J: TRBJ2-5
D: NA
DNA: TGTGCCAGCAGCTTTTACCCCGGGCTTAGAGAGACCCAGTACTTC
CDR3: CASSFYPGLRETQYF

size: NA
V: TRBV20-1
J: TRBJ1-1
D: TRBD1
DNA: TGCAGTCCATACGGACAGGGGCCCTTGAGCACTGAAGCTTTCTTT
CDR3: CSPYGQGPLSTEAFF

size: few
V: TRBV25-1
J: TRBJ2-1
D: NA
DNA: TGTGCCAGCAGTGATATTGGAATCGACGATGAGCAGTTCTTC
CDR3: CASSDIGIDDEQFF

size: few
V: TRBV7-8
J: TRBJ2-4
D: NA
DNA: TGTGCCAGCAGCTCGGGACCGAGAATAGCCAAAAACATTCAGTACTTC
CDR3: CASSSGPRIAKNIQYF

size: many
V: TRBV30
J: TRBJ1-5
D: NA
DNA: TGTGCCTGGACCCCGTCTAGCAATCAGCCCCAGCATTTT
CDR3: CAWTPSSNQPQHF

size: many
V: TRBV20-1
J: TRBJ2-2
D: NA
DNA: TGCAGTGCTAGAAGGAGTGGGACGGGCACCGGGGAGCTGTTTTTT
CDR3: CSARRSGTGTGELFF

size: many
V: TRBV7-2
J: TRBJ1-5
D: NA
DNA: TGTGCCAGCAGCCGAACCGACAGCTTGAATCAGCCCCAGCATTTT
CDR3: CASSRTDSLNQPQHF

size: few
V: TRBV20-1
J: TRBJ2-1
D: NA
DNA: TGCAGTGCTAGAGGGGTCGGCCCCGGTGAGCAGTTCTTC
CDR3: CSARGVGPGEQFF

size: few
V: TRBV21-1
J: TRBJ2-1
D: NA
DNA: TGTGCCAGCAGCAAAAAGCGCCCTTTTAGCGGGAGATACAATGAGCAGTTCTTC
CDR3: CASSKKRPFSGRYNEQFF

size: many
V: TRBV20-1
J: TRBJ1-2
D: NA
DNA: TGCAGTGCTAGAGATTGGCGGGTCGGCTACACCTTC
CDR3: CSARDWRVGYTF

size: few
V: TRBV14
J: TRBJ2-2
D: NA
DNA: TGTGCCAGCAGCCAAGGGCGGGTGCCCACCGGGGAGCTGTTTTTT
CDR3: CASSQGRVPTGELFF

size: many
V: TRBV12-3/TRBV12-4
J: TRBJ1-1
D: NA
DNA: TGTGCCAGCAGTTTTGGAATCGTGAGAGCTTTCTTT
CDR3: CASSFGIVRAFF

size: many
V: TRBV7-9
J: TRBJ2-1
D: NA
DNA: TGTGCCAGCAGCATCGAGGCGGGGTACAATGAGCAGTTCTTC
CDR3: CASSIEAGYNEQFF

size: many
V: TRBV12-3/TRBV12-4
J: TRBJ1-1
D: NA
DNA: TGTGCCAGCAGTTTCGAACAGGTGAACACTGAAGCTTTCTTT
CDR3: CASSFEQVNTEAFF

size: few
V: TRBV5-1
J: TRBJ2-2
D: TRBD1
DNA: TGCGCCACCCAACAGGGGATGGGGAACACCGGGGAGCTGTTTTTT
CDR3: CATQQGMGNTGELFF

size: NA
V: TRBV28
J: TRBJ2-7
D: NA
DNA: TGTGCCAGCAGCCCCATAGACAGGACCACCTACGAGCAGTACTTC
CDR3: CASSPIDRTTYEQYF

size: NA
V: TRBV7-9
J: TRBJ2-3
D: NA
DNA: TGTGCCAGCAGCGGAACGGTACTGTATTTT
CDR3: CASSGTVLYF

size: NA
V: TRBV5-4
J: TRBJ1-6
D: NA
DNA: TGTGCCAGCAGCTTGGCGGCGACCCGCGATTCACCCCTCCACTTT
CDR3: CASSLAATRDSPLHF

size: NA
V: TRBV29-1
J: TRBJ2-7
D: TRBD2
DNA: TGCAGCGTCCTATGGGGCGGGAGGCCCCATGGGCAGTACTTC
CDR3: CSVLWGGRPHGQYF

size: many
V: TRBV5-5
J: TRBJ1-5
D: NA
DNA: TGTGCCAGCACCCCCGTCGTTGACCTCAGCAATCAGCCCCAGCATTTT
CDR3: CASTPVVDLSNQPQHF

size: few
V: TRBV18
J: TRBJ2-1
D: TRBD2
DNA: TGTGCCAGCTCGCCCGGGACTACATCCTACAATGAGCAGTTCTTC
CDR3: CASSPGTTSYNEQFF

size: NA
V: TRBV5-6
J: TRBJ1-3
D: NA
DNA: TGTGCCAGCAGCTCTGGACGGGGAAACACCATATATTTT
CDR3: CASSSGRGNTIYF

size: few
V: TRBV7-2
J: TRBJ2-7
D: TRBD2
DNA: TGTGCCAGCAGCTCCCTCGGGCTAGCGGGAAGCTACGAGCAGTACTTC
CDR3: CASSSLGLAGSYEQYF

size: NA
V: TRBV5-6
J: TRBJ2-1
D: NA
DNA: TGTGCCAGCAGCTTGTTAGGAAAAGGCGATGAGCAGTTCTTC
CDR3: CASSLLGKGDEQFF

size: many
V: TRBV18
J: TRBJ2-7
D: TRBD1
DNA: TGTGCCAGCTCACCGGGGACAGGGCTCTCCTACGAGCAGTACTTC
CDR3: CASSPGTGLSYEQYF

size: many
V: TRBV20-1
J: TRBJ2-1
D: NA
DNA: TGCAGTGCTAGAACTAAAAGTGAGCAGTTCTTC
CDR3: CSARTKSEQFF

size: many
V: TRBV29-1
J: TRBJ1-1
D: NA
DNA: TGCAGCGTGAGACAGAACACTGAAGCTTTCTTT
CDR3: CSVRQNTEAFF

size: NA
V: TRBV3-1
J: TRBJ1-2
D: TRBD1
DNA: TGTGCCAGCAGCCAACGAGGGGGACAGGGAATGGTAGGCTACACCTTC
CDR3: CASSQRGGQGMVGYTF

size: NA
V: TRBV28
J: TRBJ2-3
D: TRBD2
DNA: TGTGCCAGCAGTTCCTACTTATCACTAGCGGGAGAGAGAGATACGCAGTATTTT
CDR3: CASSSYLSLAGERDTQYF

size: few
V: TRBV5-1
J: TRBJ1-2
D: TRBD1
DNA: TGCGCCAGCAGCTTGACAGGGGGGACTCCCCTCTTC
CDR3: CASSLTGGTPLF

size: many
V: TRBV20-1
J: TRBJ2-3
D: TRBD2
DNA: TGCAGTGCTAGAGTTAGCGGGAGGGCCGGCACAGATACGCAGTATTTT
CDR3: CSARVSGRAGTDTQYF

size: NA
V: TRBV29-1
J: TRBJ2-7
D: NA
DNA: TGCAGCGTTGAAAAGGGGCGTTGGGAAGGGCTGTACTTC
CDR3: CSVEKGRWEGLYF

size: NA
V: TRBV12-3/TRBV12-4
J: TRBJ2-1
D: TRBD2
DNA: TGTGCCAGCAGTTTTAAACTAGCGGGAGGCCCCTCCTACAATGAGCAGTTCTTC
CDR3: CASSFKLAGGPSYNEQFF

size: NA
V: TRBV24-1
J: TRBJ2-2
D: TRBD2
DNA: TGTGCCACCAGTGACCCCAAGACTAGCGGGAACACCGGGGAGCTGTTTTTT
CDR3: CATSDPKTSGNTGELFF

size: many
V: TRBV6-4
J: TRBJ2-1
D: NA
DNA: TGTGCCAGCATCCTGTTGGGGGTGGGTACCAATGAGCAGTTCTTC
CDR3: CASILLGVGTNEQFF

size: many
V: TRBV29-1
J: TRBJ1-6
D: NA
DNA: TGCAGCGTTCGGACGGATAATTCACCCCTCCACTTT
CDR3: CSVRTDNSPLHF

size: NA
V: TRBV5-1
J: TRBJ1-2
D: NA
DNA: TGCGCCAGCAGCTTGATGGACTCTTACTCGGTCCACACCTTC
CDR3: CASSLMDSYSVHTF

size: many
V: TRBV7-2
J: TRBJ2-7
D: TRBD2
DNA: TGTGCCAGCAGCTTAGGAGCGGGGGTTTTAGACGAGCAGTACTTC
CDR3: CASSLGAGVLDEQYF

size: few
V: TRBV5-4
J: TRBJ2-1
D: TRBD2
DNA: TGTGCCAGCAGCTTGGGGCTAGCGGGAGGGCTAGATGAGCAGTTCTTC
CDR3: CASSLGLAGGLDEQFF

size: many
V: TRBV9
J: TRBJ2-7
D: NA
DNA: TGTGCCAGCAGCGTAGGTACCGTCCCCTACGAGCAGTACTTC
CDR3: CASSVGTVPYEQYF

size: many
V: TRBV12-3/TRBV12-4
J: TRBJ1-5
D: NA
DNA: TGTGCCAGCAGTTCACGGAGTCATCAGCCCCAGCATTTT
CDR3: CASSSRSHQPQHF

size: many
V: TRBV9
J: TRBJ2-2
D: NA
DNA: TGTGCCAGCAGCGTGCAGGGGAACACCGGGGAGCTGTTTTTT
CDR3: CASSVQGNTGELFF

size: many
V: TRBV4-1
J: TRBJ2-3
D: NA
DNA: TGCGCCAGCAGCCAACCTGGCACAGATACGCAGTATTTT
CDR3: CASSQPGTDTQYF

size: many
V: TRBV5-1
J: TRBJ2-1
D: NA
DNA: TGCGCCAGCAGCTTAGGGACCCCCGACCGGGATGAGCAGTTCTTC
CDR3: CASSLGTPDRDEQFF

size: many
V: TRBV5-1
J: TRBJ1-3
D: NA
DNA: TGCGCCAGCAGCACTGGACAGCCTGGAAACACCATATATTTT
CDR3: CASSTGQPGNTIYF

size: NA
V: TRBV6-5
J: TRBJ2-7
D: NA
DNA: TGTGCCAGCAGTCCTTCATACGGATCCTACGAGCAGTACTTC
CDR3: CASSPSYGSYEQYF

size: many
V: TRBV20-1
J: TRBJ1-2
D: NA
DNA: TGCAGTGCTAGAGATGGGGCAGGGAGGGACTATGGCTACACCTTC
CDR3: CSARDGAGRDYGYTF

size: NA
V: TRBV6-2/TRBV6-3
J: TRBJ2-7
D: NA
DNA: TGTGCCAGCAGTTCCCCGGGAGCCTCCTACGAGCAGTACTTC
CDR3: CASSSPGASYEQYF

size: NA
V: TRBV19
J: TRBJ2-7
D: NA
DNA: TGTGCCAGTAGACGCGCGGGACAGCAAACCTACGAGCAGTACTTC
CDR3: CASRRAGQQTYEQYF

size: few
V: TRBV12-3/TRBV12-4
J: TRBJ2-1
D: NA
DNA: TGTGCCAGCAGTTTAGGGACGATCTCCTACAATGAGCAGTTCTTC
CDR3: CASSLGTISYNEQFF

size: many
V: TRBV19
J: TRBJ2-7
D: NA
DNA: TGTGCCAGTAGTTTATGGGGATCCACTCGGGGCGAGCAGTACTTC
CDR3: CASSLWGSTRGEQYF

size: NA
V: TRBV20-1
J: TRBJ2-7
D: NA
DNA: TGCAGTGCCTCTCCCGGCGGTGGTGCGGGGCAGTACTTC
CDR3: CSASPGGGAGQYF